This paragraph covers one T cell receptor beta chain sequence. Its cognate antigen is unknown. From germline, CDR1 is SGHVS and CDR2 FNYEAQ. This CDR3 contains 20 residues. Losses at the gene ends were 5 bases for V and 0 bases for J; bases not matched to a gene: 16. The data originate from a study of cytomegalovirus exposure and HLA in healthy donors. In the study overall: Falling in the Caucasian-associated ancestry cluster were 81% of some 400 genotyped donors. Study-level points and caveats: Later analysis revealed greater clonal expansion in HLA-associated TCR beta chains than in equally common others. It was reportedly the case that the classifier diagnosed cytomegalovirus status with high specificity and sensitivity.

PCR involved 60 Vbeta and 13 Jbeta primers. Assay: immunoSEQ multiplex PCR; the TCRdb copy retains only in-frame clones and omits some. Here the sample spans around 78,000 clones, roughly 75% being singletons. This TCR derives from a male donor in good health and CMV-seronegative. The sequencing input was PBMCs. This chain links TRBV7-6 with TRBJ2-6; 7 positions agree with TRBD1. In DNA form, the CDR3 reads TGTGCCAGCAGCCAGATCTCTTTGACAGGGATTAGCTCTGGGGCCAACGTCCTGACTTTC. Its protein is CASSQISLTGISSGANVLTF.